A selection of T cell receptor beta chains follows, all from one sample in a study of blood T cell repertoires in COVID-19. Profiled with immunoSEQ multiplex PCR; TCRdb holds only in-frame clones, not every one. Here the sample spans about 280,000 clones, 87% being singletons. Sample: peripheral blood. These receptors all stem from a woman aged 45-60 years who had recovered from COVID-19. The CDR3 runs from the conserved cysteine through the conserved F or W. A D gene is named only where the DNA matches it firmly. Rows may omit the clone size; those that give it use once, few, many or a size class.

>-|TRBJ2-3|TRBV15|14|-
CATGRRGLTDTQYF
TGTGCCACCGGGCGGAGGGGGCTAACAGATACGCAGTATTTT
>-|TRBJ2-6|TRBV5-1|17|-
CASSLTGPVSGANVLTF
TGCGCCAGCAGCTTGACAGGGCCAGTCTCTGGGGCCAACGTCCTGACTTTC
>TRBD1|TRBJ1-2|TRBV5-4|13|-
CASSYGQVYGYTF
TGTGCCAGCAGCTACGGACAGGTCTACGGCTACACCTTC
>TRBD2|TRBJ2-1|TRBV7-2|14|-
CASSFIGRGHEQFF
TGTGCCAGCAGCTTTATCGGGAGGGGACATGAGCAGTTCTTC
>TRBD1|TRBJ1-2|TRBV30|14|-
CAWSVGQGAHGYTF
TGTGCCTGGAGTGTGGGACAGGGGGCGCATGGCTACACCTTC
>-|TRBJ2-7|TRBV5-4|14|-
CASSLVSGSYEQYF
TGTGCCAGCAGCTTGGTCTCGGGCTCCTACGAGCAGTACTTC
>TRBD1|TRBJ1-1|TRBV25-1|14|-
CASSGQGRVTEAFF
TGTGCCAGCAGTGGACAGGGTAGGGTCACTGAAGCTTTCTTT
>TRBD2|TRBJ2-1|TRBV7-6|15|once
CASSFQTGGGNEQFF
TGTGCCAGCAGCTTTCAAACAGGCGGGGGAAATGAGCAGTTCTTC
>TRBD2|TRBJ2-1|TRBV7-7|17|-
CASSLALGLAGGNEQFF
TGTGCTAGCAGCTTAGCCTTAGGACTAGCGGGGGGTAATGAGCAGTTCTTC
>-|TRBJ2-7|TRBV7-2|13|many
CASSLGPGDEQYF
TGTGCCAGCAGCTTAGGGCCCGGGGACGAGCAGTACTTC